These T cell receptor beta chains were read from a single sample in a study of T cell responses to AZD1222 COVID-19 vaccine. Profiling relied on immunoSEQ multiplex PCR, and the TCRdb table lists in-frame clones only, not all of them. The sample lists some 190,000 clones, around 89% occurring once. The material was peripheral blood, obtained on day 0 of AZD1222 vaccination. The source of these receptors is an adult in good health. The CDR3 runs from the conserved cysteine through the conserved F or W. D genes are given only for firm matches. Clone size, where shown, is once, few, many, or a class for clones that have expanded.

j_call d_call clone_size v_call cdr3_nt cdr3_aa
TRBJ1-5 - - TRBV6-5 TGTGCCAGCAGTTACGGCAGGGGAGGTCAGCCCCAGCATTTT CASSYGRGGQPQHF
TRBJ2-7 TRBD1 - TRBV18 TGTGCCAGCTCACCCGGGACAGGGCTCTCCTACGAGCAGTACTTC CASSPGTGLSYEQYF
TRBJ2-5 TRBD2 - TRBV7-2 TGTGCCAGCAGCGGCCTTCGCGGGGGGCTAAGTGGGGAGACCCAGTACTTC CASSGLRGGLSGETQYF
TRBJ1-1 - - TRBV7-2 TGTGCCAGCAGCTTAGGACCCGGGACCCAGAACACTGAAGCTTTCTTT CASSLGPGTQNTEAFF
TRBJ1-5 TRBD1 - TRBV27 TGTGCCAGCCGAACTCAGGGGGCAAGACAGCCCCAGCATTTT CASRTQGARQPQHF
TRBJ2-3 - few TRBV29-1 TGCAGCGTTTGGGGGGCTAACACAGATACGCAGTATTTT CSVWGANTDTQYF
TRBJ2-5 - - TRBV19 TGTGCCAGTAGGACTGGGAACCAAGAGACCCAGTACTTC CASRTGNQETQYF
TRBJ1-2 - - TRBV19 TGTGCCAGTAGTTCCGAGACTTACCATGCCGGGTATGGCTACACCTTC CASSSETYHAGYGYTF
TRBJ2-7 - - TRBV4-3 TGCGCCAGCAGCCCCCGAGGCACCTCCTACGAGCAGTACTTC CASSPRGTSYEQYF
TRBJ1-4 TRBD1 - TRBV10-3 TGTGCCATCAGTTCCGGGACAGCTAATGAAAAACTGTTTTTT CAISSGTANEKLFF
TRBJ2-3 TRBD2 once TRBV5-6 TGTGCCAGCAGCTTGGGTAGCGGGGGGGCCCGTACGCAGTATTTT CASSLGSGGARTQYF
TRBJ2-4 - once TRBV4-1 TGCGCCAGCAGTCAAGTACCTAGCCGCTCGGGAAACATTCAGTACTTC CASSQVPSRSGNIQYF
TRBJ1-1 - - TRBV25-1 TGTGCCACCACAGAGAACACTGAAGCTTTCTTT CATTENTEAFF
TRBJ2-5 TRBD2 once TRBV29-1 TGCAGCGTGTTTGGCGGGGGAGAGACCCAGTACTTC CSVFGGGETQYF